This T cell receptor (beta chain) is from a study of CD8+ T cells in alopecia areata. Study-wide results and caveats: Against the mouse data, patients shared TCRs less clearly, possibly for HLA reasons. Lesional scalp displayed greater clonality than normal scalp, most notably in alopecia totalis/universalis.

CDR1 and CDR2 from the germline V gene are GTSNPN and SVGIG (reference sequence). V lost 0 bases and J lost 0, with 15 bases in between. The CDR3 contains 16 residues. RNA, once extracted, was reverse transcribed into cDNA for use as the sequencing template. TCRdb's table, derived via immunoSEQ multiplex PCR, lists solely in-frame clones and lacks some. Counted here are some 170,000 clones, about 63% occurring once; the ten biggest clones make up about 15%. Concerning this clone itself: The antigen is not known.

Alopecia areata patients provided lesional scalp punch biopsies and peripheral blood, both collected for the study. The clonotype was recovered from a human donor with alopecia areata. Sequencing was performed on CD4+ T cells sorted from blood, taken at week 0. V gene TRBV30 combines with J gene TRBJ2-7; no definite D call. Here the CDR3 reads CAWSVRMARSSYEQYF. The CDR3 nucleotides are TGTGCCTGGAGTGTAAGAATGGCCAGATCCTCCTACGAGCAGTACTTC. The full variable domain, in which reference TRBV30 and TRBJ2-7 provide the parts outside the CDR3, is SQTIHQWPATLVQPVGSPLSLECTVEGTSNPNLYWYRQAAGRGLQLLFYSVGIGQISSEVPQNLSASRPQDRQFILSSKKLLLSDSGFYLCAWSVRMARSSYEQYFGPGTRLTVT.